The clone carrying this T cell receptor (beta chain) was seen ten or more times. Its target is unknown. CDR3 length: 18 residues. With 4 bases clipped from V and 5 bases from J, the junction kept 19 bases outside the gene matches. Per the germline V gene, CDR1 is SEHNR and CDR2 is FQNEAQ (reference sequence). The data originate from a study of T cells after yellow fever vaccination. The TCR cDNA carried a universal primer site and UMIs from 5'RACE template switching. TCRdb re-called the 5' RACE reads through MiXCR, storing one row per CDR3 protein. The sample yields approximately 240,000 distinct CDR3 sequences, approximately 3.6% seen once. Study outcomes and limitations: Abundant clonotypes from the bulk population could get into FACS-sorted repertoires as contaminants.

The clonotype originates from a man aged 18 to 30 who received the YFV17D yellow fever vaccine. The V gene is TRBV7-9, the J gene TRBJ1-2; 7 bases agree with TRBD1. Source: PBMCs, taken 15 days after the yellow fever booster vaccination. CDR3 sequence: CASSSTSLDDRVEYGYTF. The CDR3 nucleotides read TGTGCCAGCAGCTCAACCTCTTTGGATGACAGGGTAGAATATGGCTACACCTTC. Together with reference TRBV7-9 and TRBJ1-2, the CDR3 gives the full variable domain: DTGVSQNPRHKITKRGQNVTFRCDPISEHNRLYWYRQTLGQGPEFLTYFQNEAQLEKSRLLSDRFSAERPKGSFSTLEIQRTEQGDSAMYLCASSSTSLDDRVEYGYTFGSGTRLTVV.